A selection of T cell receptor beta chains follows, all from one sample in a study of T cells in localized non-small cell lung cancer. Only in-frame clones appear in the TCRdb table, and some are missing; sequencing was by immunoSEQ multiplex PCR. The repertoire consists of thousands of clones, with roughly 35% occurring once and the leading ten covering roughly 9.8%. The source material was normal lung tissue next to the tumor, sampled before any cancer treatment. These receptors originate from a female donor aged 60 or older with stage I squamous cell lung carcinoma. The CDR3 runs from the conserved cysteine through the conserved F or W. Expanded clones are given a class, and other clones once, few, many or no size at all.

abundance	v_gene	j_gene	CDR3aa
-	TRBV18	TRBJ1-1	CASSPVSREAFF
medium-sized	TRBV6-8	TRBJ1-5	CASSDGQALNQPQHF
-	TRBV6-8	TRBJ2-1	CASSPSNAGGYNEQFF
few	TRBV7-5	TRBJ1-1	CASSSGGVSNTEAFF
few	TRBV9	TRBJ2-3	CASTGGTTLTDTQYF
-	TRBV29-1	TRBJ2-3	CTFRGVGTDTQYF
few	TRBV5-1	TRBJ2-7	CASRVAGERSSYEQYF
large	TRBV11-3	TRBJ1-2	CASSSGTGWNGYTF
-	TRBV29-1	TRBJ2-3	CSVDGTGSTDTQYF
-	TRBV9	TRBJ2-2	CASSVETGELFF
-	TRBV28	TRBJ1-5	CASSLLQVQGNQPQHF
-	TRBV19	TRBJ1-5	CASSILDRENQPQHF
large	TRBV15	TRBJ1-2	CATSRDRTANYGYTF
-	TRBV18	TRBJ2-3	CASSPSTDTQYF
medium-sized	TRBV11-3	TRBJ2-2	CASSPRTSGEGTGELFF
once	TRBV18	TRBJ2-3	CASSPPTSGGFTDTQYF
-	TRBV6-8	TRBJ1-4	CASSPWGSNEKLFF
-	TRBV11-3	TRBJ2-2	CASSSPLGTGELFF
few	TRBV6-7	TRBJ2-1	CASKGTHEQFF
few	TRBV11-3	TRBJ2-7	CASSLDSGERYEQYF
-	TRBV6-8	TRBJ1-3	CAISATGDSGNTIYF
-	TRBV15	TRBJ2-5	CATSPRGGGIETQYF
-	TRBV25-1	TRBJ1-6	CASEPSSYNSPLHF
few	TRBV19	TRBJ2-5	CASSIGSGAWETQYF
few	TRBV5-1	TRBJ2-3	CASSLALSGSGTDTQYF
-	TRBV19	TRBJ1-2	CASSWTAEYGYTF
-	TRBV7-5	TRBJ2-7	CASSLDRGATYEQYF
-	TRBV9	TRBJ1-1	CASRRLGRNTEAFF
-	TRBV19	TRBJ2-7	CASSMEGDEQYF
-	TRBV30	TRBJ1-5	CAWTPQGGWQPQHF
-	TRBV6-8	TRBJ1-3	CASRDGTFKSGNTIYF
-	TRBV12-5	TRBJ2-7	CASNRQGNYEQYF
few	TRBV6-8	TRBJ1-5	CASRPRDRGGNQPQHF
few	TRBV28	TRBJ2-3	CATQGTTDTQYF
-	TRBV19	TRBJ2-7	CASSTDAISYEQYF
-	TRBV5-1	TRBJ2-6	CASSRSPEGANVLTF
-	TRBV19	TRBJ1-1	CASTLGGGLGTEAFF
few	TRBV6-7	TRBJ2-3	CAIHSGGYPDTQYF